Following are 11 T cell receptor beta chains from one sample sequenced in a study of blood T cells in healthy people across ages. A sample-barcoded 5' primer and a J-beta primer mix were used in a second PCR of roughly 6 to 11 cycles. TCRdb redid the calling of the 5' RACE reads with MiXCR, one entry per CDR3 protein. The sample contains about 1.5 million distinct CDR3 sequences, about 42% of which appear only once. Input material: blood. These receptor sequences come from a woman younger than 30 in good health.

This clonotype appeared a few times. The chain joins TRBV3-1 to TRBJ1-2; TRBD1 might be the D (6 bases). Germline CDR1 LGHDT, CDR2 YNNKEL (reference sequence). V lost 2 bases, J lost 8 bases, and 15 bases lay in between. This CDR3 is built from 14 residues. The CDR3 DNA is TGTGCCAGCAGCCAATGGCAGGGGCAGGAAGGCTACACCTTC. The encoded protein is CASSQWQGQEGYTF.

The V and J genes are TRBV7-3 and TRBJ1-2, with D possibly being TRBD1 (5 bases). Germline CDR1 is SGHTA and CDR2 is FQGTGA. Trimming took off 0 bases at V and 7 bases at J, with 15 bases between the two ends. The CDR3 is 15 amino acids. The CDR3: CASSLTGGGSPGYTF. CDR3 bases: TGTGCCAGCAGCTTAACCGGGGGAGGGTCCCCTGGCTACACCTTC. Full variable domain (missing parts from reference TRBV7-3 and TRBJ1-2): GAGVSQTPSNKVTEKGKYVELRCDPISGHTALYWYRQSLGQGPEFLIYFQGTGAADDSGLPNDRFFAVRPEGSVSTLKIQRTERGDSAVYLCASSLTGGGSPGYTFGSGTRLTVV.

There are a few counts of this clonotype. V gene TRBV6-1 combines with J gene TRBJ2-4; TRBD2 aligns across 14 bases. Germline CDR1 is MNHNS and CDR2 is SASEGT. The J segment lost 9 bases and the V segment lost 6 bases, leaving 4 bases of the junction unmatched. The CDR3 extends over 14 amino acids. CDR3 sequence reads: CASSGTSGRRIQYF. For the CDR3, the DNA is TGTGCCAGCAGCGGGACTAGCGGGAGACGCATTCAGTACTTC.

This clonotype was detected only once. The gene calls are TRBV6-5 and TRBJ2-5; D gene ambiguous. V shed 8 bases and J shed 0 bases, with 7 bases lying between them. Germline-derived CDR1 and CDR2 are MNHEY and SVGAGI. This CDR3 comprises 12 residues. CDR3 coding DNA: TGTGCCAGCTGGGGTTACCAAGAGACCCAGTACTTC. Protein: CASWGYQETQYF.

This clonotype was detected only a few times. The chain employs TRBV12-5 and TRBJ1-2; possible D gene TRBD1, 6 bases. The CDR3 is 14 residues long. V shed 5 bases and J shed 0 bases, with 10 bases lying between them. CDR1 is LGHNT, CDR2 FRNRAP, per germline. In nucleotides, the CDR3 is TGTGCTAGTGGTCCGACAGGTGCTAACTATGGCTACACCTTC. This sequence encodes CASGPTGANYGYTF.

This clonotype was detected only a few times. The gene calls are TRBV7-2 and TRBJ2-1, with TRBD2 identical over 15 bases. This CDR3 has 19 amino acids. The ends lost 4 bases at V and 1 base at J; junction bases unmatched: 8. Germline V gene lookup returns CDR1 SGHTA and CDR2 FQGNSA. DNA for the CDR3: TGTGCCAGCAGCTCCGTCCCGGGACTAGCGGGGGGATCCTACAATGAGCAGTTCTTC. Translating it yields CASSSVPGLAGGSYNEQFF.

This clonotype has a handful of counts. The genes are TRBV9 and TRBJ2-5; D perhaps matches TRBD2 (5 bases). Trimming took off 0 bases at V and 4 bases at J, with 7 bases between the two ends. Germline V gives CDR1 SGDLS, CDR2 YYNGEE. The CDR3 runs to 13 residues. This CDR3 reads CASSVGRGETQYF. CDR3 coding DNA: TGTGCCAGCAGCGTAGGTCGGGGAGAGACCCAGTACTTC.

This clonotype was seen more than once but under ten times. This chain joins TRBV7-9 and TRBJ2-1; D may match TRBD1 or TRBD2 (5 bases each). CDR3 length: 15 residues. The germline V and J ends were trimmed by 3 bases and 6 bases, with 15 bases remaining between them. Per germline, CDR1 SEHNR and CDR2 FQNEAQ (reference sequence). The CDR3 region has the DNA TGTGCCAGCAGCTTTTGGGACCGGGATCTCAATGAGCAGTTCTTC. Translation: CASSFWDRDLNEQFF. The full variable domain, its missing parts supplied by reference TRBV7-9 and TRBJ2-1, is DTGVSQNPRHKITKRGQNVTFRCDPISEHNRLYWYRQTLGQGPEFLTYFQNEAQLEKSRLLSDRFSAERPKGSFSTLEIQRTEQGDSAMYLCASSFWDRDLNEQFFGPGTRLTVL.

The rearrangement links TRBV6-2 or TRBV6-3 to TRBJ2-1; 11 bases align to TRBD2. Germline CDR1 is MNHEY and CDR2 is SVGEGT. The junction had 12 bases not matched to a gene; V was cut back by 5 bases and J by 3 bases. This CDR3 contains 18 residues. Written as DNA, the CDR3 is TGTGCCAGCAGTATAGCGGGGGGGCCGGAATTTGGCTACAATGAGCAGTTCTTC. Protein sequence: CASSIAGGPEFGYNEQFF.

J is TRBJ2-5 and V is TRBV10-3, with TRBD1 identical over 7 bases. The CDR3 sequence is 12 residues long. Germline assignment: CDR1 ENHRY and CDR2 SYGVKD. Germline trimming cut 11 bases from V and 3 bases from J; bases unmatched to any gene: 6. The DNA for the CDR3 is TGTGCCGTCGGGCAGGGGGAAGAGACCCAGTACTTC. Amino acids: CAVGQGEETQYF.

The chain is built from TRBV7-8 and TRBJ1-4; D uncertain. Trimming took 6 bases from V and 7 from J, leaving 18 bases between them. Per germline, CDR1 SGHVS and CDR2 FQNEAQ. The CDR3 loop spans 15 amino acids. For the CDR3, the DNA is TGTGCCAGCAGACCCGCCCGGATAAATCGTGAAAAACTGTTTTTT. This encodes CASRPARINREKLFF.